Below are 3 T cell receptor beta chains sequenced from a single sample in a study of control samples from healthy donors and cancer patients. This table comes from immunoSEQ multiplex PCR, and its TCRdb copy is limited to in-frame clones, with some not included. Of approximately 150,000 clones listed, about 91% were seen once; the top ten hold less than 2%. Sequencing was performed on blood. These receptor sequences come from a young man in good health.

V and J are TRBV2 and TRBJ1-2; D gene uncertain. The CDR3 loop spans 13 amino acids. Germline-derived CDR1 and CDR2 are SNHLY and FYNNEI. Trimming took 7 bases from V and 2 from J, leaving 11 bases between them. The CDR3, as DNA: TGTGCCAGCAAAGGTTCGGAAAACTATGGCTACACCTTC. Protein product: CASKGSENYGYTF.

The chain is built from TRBV21-1 and TRBJ1-6; the table's D call of TRBD1 was not tested on the DNA. TRBV21-1 is termed a pseudogene. There are 15 residues in the CDR3. CDR3 residues: CASSKGNRANSPLHF. The CDR3 DNA sequence: TGTGCCAGCAGCAAAGGGAACAGGGCTAATTCACCCCTCCACTTT.

This rearrangement joins TRBV28 to TRBJ1-1, with no clear D. This CDR3 is built from 13 residues. V was clipped by 2 bases and J by 5 bases, with 9 bases between them. The germline V gene has CDR1 MDHEN and CDR2 SYDVKM. CDR3: CASSLGRATEAFF. CDR3 in DNA: TGTGCCAGCAGTTTAGGTAGGGCGACTGAAGCTTTCTTT.